The 21 T cell receptor beta chains listed next were all sequenced from one sample in a study of blood T cell repertoires in COVID-19. Produced via immunoSEQ multiplex PCR; TCRdb's table is partial and in-frame only. The data contain some 52,000 clones, about 88% of them singletons. The sequenced sample was peripheral blood. The receptors were gathered from a human donor with active COVID-19. The donor label of this sample is uncertain.

The genes are TRBV29-1 and TRBJ2-7; weak D call: TRBD1 (6 bases). The CDR3 consists of 12 residues. V was clipped by 6 bases and J by 2 bases, with 11 bases between them. Germline CDR1 is SQVTM and CDR2 is ANQGSEA. CDR3 DNA sequence: TGCAGCGTCCGGGACATTACCTACGAGCAGTACTTC. It encodes CSVRDITYEQYF.

This chain uses TRBV6-5 with TRBJ1-3; D remains unclear. CDR3 size: 16 residues. Trimming removed 0 bases from V and 0 bases from J, with 9 bases in between. Germline V gene lookup returns CDR1 MNHEY and CDR2 SVGAGI. CDR3 in DNA: TGTGCCAGCAGTTACTCCGAGGCCCTCTCTGGAAACACCATATATTTT. Amino acids: CASSYSEALSGNTIYF.

This chain connects TRBV19 to TRBJ1-1; 9 positions match TRBD1. The CDR3 totals 15 residues. Per germline, CDR1 LNHDA and CDR2 SQIVND (reference sequence). The V gene end was trimmed by 4 bases and the J gene end by 1 base; junction bases not matched to a gene: 4. CDR3 in amino acids: CASSRGQGWNTEAFF. CDR3 in DNA: TGTGCCAGTAGTAGGGGACAGGGTTGGAACACTGAAGCTTTCTTT.

The chain couples TRBV5-1 to TRBJ2-3, with D perhaps TRBD2 (6 bases). CDR1 and CDR2 from the germline V gene are SGHRS and YFSETQ. V was pared by 6 bases and J by 0 bases, with 17 bases between. The CDR3 is 16 amino acids. The CDR3, as DNA: TGCGCCAGCAAGGATAACTGGGGGACTAGCACAGATACGCAGTATTTT. Its translation: CASKDNWGTSTDTQYF.

This chain connects TRBV5-4 to TRBJ1-2; 9 positions match TRBD1. V shed 4 bases, J shed 2 bases, and the junction held 6 bases outside the gene matches. The CDR3 runs to 15 residues. Germline CDR1 SGHNT, CDR2 YYREEE (reference sequence). CDR3 coding DNA: TGTGCCAGCAGCGAACGAGACAGGGGGAACTATGGCTACACCTTC. It specifies CASSERDRGNYGYTF.

This chain connects TRBV3-1 (or the pseudogene TRBV3-2) to TRBJ2-2; tentatively, D is TRBD1 (6 bases). In germline, CDR1 is LGHDT, CDR2 YNNKEL (reference sequence). The V and J ends lost 4 bases and 4 bases respectively, with 13 bases between them. The CDR3 consists of 15 residues. The CDR3 region is CASSPGTGSTGELFF. The CDR3 nucleotides read TGTGCCAGCAGCCCGGGAACAGGGAGCACCGGGGAGCTGTTTTTT.

The V and J genes are TRBV6-4 and TRBJ2-3; the D gene is possibly TRBD2 (5 bases). Germline CDR1 reads MRHNA; CDR2 reads SNTAGT. The length of the CDR3 is 15 residues. V was pared by 5 bases and J by 0 bases, with 12 bases between. The DNA of the CDR3 is TGTGCCAGCAGTCCCCTTGGCGGGAGCACAGATACGCAGTATTTT. Its translation is CASSPLGGSTDTQYF.

V usage is TRBV4-3 and J usage is TRBJ1-6; the D gene is possibly TRBD1 (6 bases). Germline V CDR1 and CDR2: LGHNA, YSLEER. The CDR3 is 16 amino acids. Trimming took 1 base from V and 7 from J, leaving 14 bases between them. The CDR3 spells CASSQVKGTKNSPLHF. CDR3 DNA sequence: TGCGCCAGCAGCCAAGTTAAAGGGACAAAAAATTCACCCCTCCACTTT.

The table lists this clone with a count of one. This chain uses TRBV5-8 with TRBJ1-5; perhaps TRBD1 as D (6 bases). Germline CDR1 reads SGHTS; CDR2 reads YDEGEE. Between the trimmed V and J ends, which lost 6 bases and 7 bases, there was a span of 14 bases. The CDR3 runs to 13 residues. The CDR3 here is CASNRQAVQPQHF. The CDR3 DNA follows: TGTGCCAGCAACCGACAGGCGGTGCAGCCCCAGCATTTT.

CDR3 bases: TGTGCCAGCAGTGTGAAGACTAGCGGGGGAGGTGAAGATACGCAGTATTTT. This codes for CASSVKTSGGGEDTQYF. The V and J genes are TRBV2 and TRBJ2-3, with 12 bases identical to TRBD2. Trimming at V came to 4 bases and at J to 5 bases, leaving 10 bases not matched to a gene. The CDR3 is 17 amino acids. Germline V gene sequence: CDR1 SNHLY, CDR2 FYNNEI.

The chain carries TRBV11-3 and TRBJ2-7, with 7 bases identical to TRBD2. V lost 5 bases, J lost 0 bases, and 19 bases stayed unmatched. Germline CDR1 is SGHNT and CDR2 is YENEEA. The CDR3 runs 19 residues. CDR3 sequence reads: CASSPVPGGYLLSSYEQYF. CDR3 nucleotides: TGTGCCAGCAGCCCAGTACCCGGGGGGTACCTACTCAGCTCCTACGAGCAGTACTTC.

This chain uses TRBV7-9 with TRBJ1-2; possible D gene TRBD1, 6 bases. Germline-derived CDR1 and CDR2 are SEHNR and FQNEAQ (reference sequence). V dropped 2 bases and J dropped 1 base, with 20 bases sitting between them. This CDR3 has 18 amino acids. This CDR3 is CASSLTGIGGSFNYGYTF. CDR3 DNA sequence: TGTGCCAGCAGCTTAACCGGTATAGGGGGTTCGTTTAACTATGGCTACACCTTC.

The chain uses TRBV3-1 (or the pseudogene TRBV3-2) and TRBJ1-5, with 11 bases matching TRBD1. The CDR3 runs to 17 residues. The junction had 7 bases not matched to a gene; V was cut back by 1 base and J by 5 bases. Germline values: CDR1 LGHDT, CDR2 YNNKEL (reference sequence). The CDR3 loop is CASSQGRDRGYDQPQHF. CDR3 in DNA: TGTGCCAGCAGCCAAGGCCGGGACAGGGGGTACGATCAGCCCCAGCATTTT.

The chain recombines TRBV19 with TRBJ2-3; 8 nucleotides match TRBD2. The CDR3 length is 15 residues. V dropped 7 bases and J dropped 3; count of bases not matched to a gene: 9. CDR1 LNHDA and CDR2 SQIVND come from the germline V gene (reference sequence). CDR3 bases: TGTGCCAGTAAAGGAGGTTCGGGGGGGACAGATACGCAGTATTTT. Translation: CASKGGSGGTDTQYF.

The genes are TRBV5-1 and TRBJ1-5, with 8 bases identical to TRBD1. Germline V lookup: CDR1 SGHRS, CDR2 YFSETQ. This CDR3 spans 14 amino acids. J lost 4 bases, V lost 9 bases, and 9 bases had no gene match. The CDR3 DNA sequence: TGCGCCATCTACAGGGGGAGAGATAATCAGCCCCAGCATTTT. This sequence encodes CAIYRGRDNQPQHF.

CDR3 bases: TGTGCCAGCAGTTTACCGCGGGCTGCCTCGACTGAAGCTTTCTTT. Protein product: CASSLPRAASTEAFF. The chain couples TRBV6-5 to TRBJ1-1; D unclear. The CDR3 consists of 15 residues. Germline V CDR1 and CDR2: MNHEY, SVGAGI. The germline V and J ends were trimmed by 4 bases and 5 bases, with 17 bases remaining between them.

This clone was seen a single time. This chain uses TRBV27 with TRBJ1-5, with TRBD1 matching over 9 bases. CDR3 length: 15 amino acids. Germline V CDR1 and CDR2: MNHEY, SMNVEV (reference sequence). V dropped 3 bases and J dropped 4; count of bases not matched to a gene: 4. CDR3 region: CASSLTTGGNQPQHF. The DNA of the CDR3 is TGTGCCAGCAGTTTGACGACAGGGGGGAATCAGCCCCAGCATTTT.

The chain couples TRBV18 to TRBJ2-3; no definite D call. V gave up 0 bases and J gave up 4 bases, with 5 bases separating them. The CDR3 loop spans 13 amino acids. The germline gives CDR1 KGHSH, CDR2 LQKENI. The CDR3 DNA sequence: TGTGCCAGCTCACCACCAGCCGCAGATACGCAGTATTTT. Residues: CASSPPAADTQYF.

Here the CDR3 DNA reads TGTGCCATCAGTCACTCTGGAAACACCATATATTTT. Protein sequence: CAISHSGNTIYF. The J gene is TRBJ1-3, the V gene TRBV10-3; D is unresolved. Germline values: CDR1 ENHRY, CDR2 SYGVKD. The CDR3 consists of 12 residues. V shed 5 bases and J shed 0 bases, with 2 bases lying between them.

V is TRBV4-3 and J is TRBJ1-1, with a weak D call TRBD1 (6 bases). V lost 0 bases and J 6 bases, leaving 8 bases between the germline ends. Germline CDR1 reads LGHNA; CDR2 reads YSLEER. CDR3 size: 13 residues. CDR3 amino acids: CASSQEKGAEAFF. CDR3 DNA sequence: TGCGCCAGCAGCCAAGAGAAGGGGGCTGAAGCTTTCTTT.

The chain uses TRBV12-3 or TRBV12-4 and TRBJ1-2; D gene ambiguous. This CDR3 region has 13 residues. Trimming pared 5 bases from V and 1 base from J, leaving 8 bases between. The CDR3 region has the DNA TGTGCCAGCAGTCGAGGTGTTAACTATGGCTACACCTTC. As protein: CASSRGVNYGYTF.